This T cell receptor beta chain was sequenced for a study of blood T cell repertoires in COVID-19. Background on the study: Nucleic acid was either cDNA or gDNA, and it came from T cells, B-cell-depleted T cells, or PBMCs.

J was trimmed by 1 base and V by 7 bases; bases with no gene match: 10. This CDR3 has 16 amino acids. The germline CDR1 and CDR2 sequences are MGHRA and YSYEKL. The assay was immunoSEQ multiplex PCR, and TCRdb's table has in-frame clones only and misses some. The sample consists of 220,000 or so clones, over 75% of them appearing once. Everyone who took part was about 18 to 90 years old, and they came from 24 US areas. Participant reports of clinical history set cohort assignment. Recovery among Cohort 3 donors was established by two negative PCRs, clearance, or symptom resolution. Sample: PBMCs or T cells enriched from blood (not recorded which). The chain joins TRBV4-1 to TRBJ2-3, with 8 positions matching TRBD2. This sequence originates from an older woman who had recovered from COVID-19. For the CDR3, the DNA is TGCGCCAGCAACCCAAGCGGGAGAGGAGGCACAGATACGCAGTATTTT. Its protein is CASNPSGRGGTDTQYF.